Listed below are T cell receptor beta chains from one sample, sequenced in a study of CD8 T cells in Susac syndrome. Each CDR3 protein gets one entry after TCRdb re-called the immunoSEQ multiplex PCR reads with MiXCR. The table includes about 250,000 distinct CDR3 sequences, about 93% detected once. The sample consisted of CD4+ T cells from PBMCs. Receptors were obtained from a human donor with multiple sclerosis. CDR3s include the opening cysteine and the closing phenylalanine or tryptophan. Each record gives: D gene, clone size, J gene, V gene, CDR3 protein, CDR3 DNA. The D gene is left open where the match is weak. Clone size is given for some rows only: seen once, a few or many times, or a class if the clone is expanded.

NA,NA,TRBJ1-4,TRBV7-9,CASSLSGHWGTNEKLFF,TGTGCCAGCAGCCTGTCCGGACACTGGGGCACTAATGAAAAACTGTTTTTT
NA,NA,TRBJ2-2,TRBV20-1,CSASVRGTSHTGELFF,TGCAGTGCTAGCGTCAGGGGAACGTCTCACACCGGGGAGCTGTTTTTT
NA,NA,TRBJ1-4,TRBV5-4,CASSSGQATNEKLFF,TGTGCCAGCAGCTCCGGACAAGCAACTAATGAAAAACTGTTTTTT
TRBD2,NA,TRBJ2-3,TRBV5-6,CASSLGGTTNPDTQYF,TGTGCCAGCAGCTTGGGTGGGACTACCAATCCAGATACGCAGTATTTT
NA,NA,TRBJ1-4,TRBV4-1,CASSQGWGATNEKLFF,TGCGCCAGCAGCCAAGGTTGGGGGGCAACTAATGAAAAACTGTTTTTT
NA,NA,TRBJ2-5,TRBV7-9,CASSIQRDVRETQYF,TGTGCCAGCAGCATCCAACGGGACGTGAGAGAGACCCAGTACTTC
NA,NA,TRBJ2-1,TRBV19,CASSWGAKYDEQFF,TGTGCCAGTAGTTGGGGAGCAAAATATGATGAGCAGTTCTTC
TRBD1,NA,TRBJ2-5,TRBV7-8,CASSFRTGAGETQYF,TGTGCCAGCAGCTTTCGGACAGGGGCTGGGGAGACCCAGTACTTC
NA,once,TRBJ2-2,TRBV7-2,CASSLGGRVGGELFF,TGTGCCAGCAGCTTAGGAGGCAGGGTGGGCGGGGAGCTGTTTTTT
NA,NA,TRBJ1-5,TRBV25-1,CASSEFDGSQHF,TGTGCCAGCAGTGAATTCGACGGATCCCAGCATTTT
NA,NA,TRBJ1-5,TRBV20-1,CSARGGGNQPQHF,TGCAGTGCTAGAGGGGGCGGAAATCAGCCCCAGCATTTT
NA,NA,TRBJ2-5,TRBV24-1,CATGLEETQYF,TGTGCCACCGGGTTAGAAGAGACCCAGTACTTC
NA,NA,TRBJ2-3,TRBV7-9,CASSLDLTDTQYF,TGTGCCAGCAGCTTAGATCTGACAGATACGCAGTATTTT
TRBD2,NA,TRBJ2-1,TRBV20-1,CSAEIIAGGPGEQFF,TGCAGTGCTGAGATAATAGCGGGAGGGCCGGGTGAGCAGTTCTTC
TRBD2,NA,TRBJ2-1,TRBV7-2,CASSKLAGPYNEQFF,TGTGCCAGCAGCAAACTAGCGGGGCCATACAATGAGCAGTTCTTC
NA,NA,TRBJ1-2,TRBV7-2,CASSLEVDYGYTF,TGTGCCAGCAGCTTAGAGGTAGACTATGGCTACACCTTC
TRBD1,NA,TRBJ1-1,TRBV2,CASTSGTGGSEAFF,TGTGCCAGCACCTCCGGGACAGGGGGCTCTGAAGCTTTCTTT
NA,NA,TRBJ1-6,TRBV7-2,CASSLRVSPLHF,TGTGCCAGCAGCTTAAGGGTTTCACCCCTCCACTTT
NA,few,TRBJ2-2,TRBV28,CASSGQNTGELFF,TGTGCCAGCAGTGGCCAGAACACCGGGGAGCTGTTTTTT
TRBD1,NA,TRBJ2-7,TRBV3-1,CASSPMGTGLYEQYF,TGTGCCAGCAGCCCTATGGGGACAGGACTCTACGAGCAGTACTTC
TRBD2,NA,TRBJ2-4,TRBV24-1,CAPQGGRKLAKNIQYF,TGTGCCCCGCAGGGAGGGCGGAAACTAGCCAAAAACATTCAGTACTTC
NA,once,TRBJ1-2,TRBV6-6,CASSYDLDGYTF,TGTGCCAGCAGTTACGACCTTGATGGCTACACCTTC
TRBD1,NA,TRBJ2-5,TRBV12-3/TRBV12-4,CASSRTGEETQYF,TGTGCCAGCAGTCGGACAGGGGAAGAGACCCAGTACTTC
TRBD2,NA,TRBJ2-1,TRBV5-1,CASSPGLAGEDEQFF,TGCGCCAGCAGCCCCGGACTAGCGGGAGAGGATGAGCAGTTCTTC
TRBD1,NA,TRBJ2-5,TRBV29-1,CSVGPAGQEGETQYF,TGCAGCGTTGGACCGGCGGGACAGGAAGGAGAGACCCAGTACTTC
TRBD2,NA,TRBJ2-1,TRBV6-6,CASSIGSGGSQFF,TGTGCCAGCAGTATTGGTAGCGGGGGTTCGCAGTTCTTC
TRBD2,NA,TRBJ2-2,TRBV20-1,CSARASGNTGELFF,TGCAGTGCTAGGGCTAGCGGTAACACCGGGGAGCTGTTTTTT
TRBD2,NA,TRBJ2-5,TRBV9,CASSEGTSELQETQYF,TGTGCCAGCAGCGAGGGGACTAGCGAACTCCAAGAGACCCAGTACTTC
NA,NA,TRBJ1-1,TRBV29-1,CSVGSGGDTEAFF,TGCAGCGTTGGATCGGGAGGGGACACTGAAGCTTTCTTT
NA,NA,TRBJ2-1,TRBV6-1,CASRLQGPEQFF,TGTGCCAGCAGATTACAGGGACCCGAGCAGTTCTTC
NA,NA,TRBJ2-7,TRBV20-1,CSARDFGPDEARSYEQYF,TGCAGTGCTAGAGATTTCGGCCCCGACGAGGCTCGCTCCTACGAGCAGTACTTC
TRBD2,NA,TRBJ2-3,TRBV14,CASSPRLAGGRTDTQYF,TGTGCCAGCAGCCCCCGACTAGCGGGGGGGCGAACAGATACGCAGTATTTT
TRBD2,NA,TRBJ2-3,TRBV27,CASAGLAGYTDTQYF,TGTGCCAGCGCGGGGCTAGCGGGTTACACAGATACGCAGTATTTT
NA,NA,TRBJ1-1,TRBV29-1,CSVVSWGGLNTEAFF,TGCAGCGTTGTTAGTTGGGGGGGTTTGAACACTGAAGCTTTCTTT
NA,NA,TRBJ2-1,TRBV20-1,CSATGVRNEQFF,TGCAGTGCTACAGGGGTAAGGAATGAGCAGTTCTTC
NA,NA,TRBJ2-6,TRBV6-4,CASSTLIGANVLTF,TGTGCCAGCAGTACGTTAATCGGGGCCAACGTCCTGACTTTC
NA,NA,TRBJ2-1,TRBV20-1,CSAARHNEQFF,TGCAGTGCTGCTCGGCACAATGAGCAGTTCTTC
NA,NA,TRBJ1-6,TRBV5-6,CASSGSKDGYNSPLHF,TGTGCCAGCAGCGGGTCAAAGGACGGTTATAATTCACCCCTCCACTTT
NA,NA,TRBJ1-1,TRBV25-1,CASSDSRALAFF,TGTGCCAGCAGTGACTCTAGAGCGTTAGCTTTCTTT
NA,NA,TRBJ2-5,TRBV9,CASSVAPGVASETQYF,TGTGCCAGCAGCGTAGCCCCGGGAGTGGCATCAGAGACCCAGTACTTC
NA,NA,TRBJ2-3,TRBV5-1,CASSLGAVEVDTQYF,TGCGCCAGCAGCTTGGGGGCCGTAGAGGTGGATACGCAGTATTTT
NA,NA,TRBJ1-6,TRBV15,CATSREYGNSPLHF,TGTGCCACCAGCAGAGAATATGGAAATTCACCCCTCCACTTT
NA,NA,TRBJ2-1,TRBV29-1,CSVDVYNEQFF,TGCAGCGTTGATGTTTACAATGAGCAGTTCTTC